A selection of T cell receptor beta chains follows, all from one sample in a study of T cells expressing NK-cell markers. From its re-call of the 5' RACE reads, TCRdb lists each CDR3 protein once, without DNA. The sample's table shows about 550,000 distinct CDR3 sequences. The sequenced sample was blood T cells: a sorted CD56 or NKG2C T cell subset, CD4+ or CD8+ T cells, or bulk PBMC T cells (not recorded which). The source of these receptors is a man between 18 and 29 years old in good health. CDR3s include the opening cysteine and the closing phenylalanine or tryptophan. The order of the fields is CDR3 protein, V gene, J gene.

CASSLASESTDTQYF	TRBV6-2/TRBV6-3	TRBJ2-3
CASSLEPGSSNEQFF	TRBV6-6	TRBJ2-1
CASSYGSGVTEALF	TRBV12-3/TRBV12-4	TRBJ1-1
CASSPLKTGTLQETQYF	TRBV18	TRBJ2-5
CASILGTGPYNEQFF	TRBV12-3/TRBV12-4	TRBJ2-1
CASRNTGAEAFF	TRBV25-1	TRBJ1-1
CASSLSGVASNQPQHF	TRBV7-2	TRBJ1-5
CASSLLSTGTIDEQFF	TRBV7-8	TRBJ2-1
CSPIHPPGSGRKTDTQYF	TRBV29-1	TRBJ2-3
CASVPGLVFLELFF	TRBV2	TRBJ2-2
CASSGDRASYEQYF	TRBV12-3/TRBV12-4	TRBJ2-7
CASSLVGAKDGYTF	TRBV7-8	TRBJ1-2
CASSLNLLWGVETQYF	TRBV7-3	TRBJ2-5
CASSQDYPNTGELSF	TRBV4-2	TRBJ2-2
CASSYGQGNTEAFF	TRBV5-1	TRBJ1-1
CASSNLGPGNEQFF	TRBV27	TRBJ2-1
CASSLEGLAGTTQYF	TRBV6-1	TRBJ2-3
CASSPFRGQNIQYF	TRBV28	TRBJ2-4
CASSPTVGVRFEAFF	TRBV7-8	TRBJ1-1
CATADRAYEQYF	TRBV19	TRBJ2-7
CSADRQDHYEQYF	TRBV20-1	TRBJ2-7
CASLRGPNFGNTIYF	TRBV6-1	TRBJ1-3
CASSLIWDRGGETQYF	TRBV12-3/TRBV12-4	TRBJ2-5
CASSPPGWLAGEYEQFF	TRBV18	TRBJ2-1
CATHQAGGVSYEQFF	TRBV10-3	TRBJ2-1
CASIGPGRAGELFF	TRBV27	TRBJ2-2
CASSERIRFSFNEQFF	TRBV10-2	TRBJ2-1
CASSGLVAQSTDTQYF	TRBV2	TRBJ2-3
CASSLGPPSGNTIYF	TRBV5-1	TRBJ1-3
CASSYTNQGTAGQDEQFF	TRBV6-2/TRBV6-3	TRBJ2-1
CAWSVSGKFEQFF	TRBV30	TRBJ2-1
CASSSRDPTDTQYF	TRBV25-1	TRBJ2-3
CAYSTSGDYNEQFF	TRBV12-5	TRBJ2-1
CASSQTSGQNYNEQFF	TRBV4-2	TRBJ2-1
CASSLPGQAPKGFTDTQYF	TRBV5-6	TRBJ2-3
CASSLDRVLTYEQYF	TRBV7-3	TRBJ2-7
CAWSGTSGRSSYNEQFF	TRBV30	TRBJ2-1
CASSTGGRTEAFF	TRBV2	TRBJ1-1
CSVHNRGHSYNEQFF	TRBV29-1	TRBJ2-1
CASSLAGTSQGNYEQYF	TRBV7-9	TRBJ2-7